This is a list of T cell receptor beta chains from one sample in a study of patients and donors after allogeneic stem cell transplantation. TCRdb called the RT-PCR reads again in MiXCR, with one record for every CDR3 protein. This sample has tens of thousands of distinct CDR3 sequences, with roughly 48% found just once. Material for sequencing was blood, either unsorted or a sorted T cell fraction (not recorded which). The receptors originated from a human donor who was either an allogeneic HSCT recipient or a stem cell or donor lymphocyte infusion donor (not recorded which). It is not recorded whose cells these are; they may come from a transplant donor. CDR3s include the opening cysteine and the closing phenylalanine or tryptophan. The order of the fields is CDR3 protein, CDR3 DNA, clone size, V gene, J gene, D gene, CDR3 length. D genes are given only for firm matches. The listing skips clone size in some rows; elsewhere it reads once, few, many or a size class.

CASSPSWGGNDRAFF	TGCGCCAGCAGCCCGTCCTGGGGGGGAAATGATCGGGCTTTCTTT	few	TRBV5-1	TRBJ1-1	-	15
CASSPLGTDSNQPQHF	TGTGCCAGCAGCCCACTGGGGACAGATAGCAATCAGCCCCAGCATTTT	few	TRBV6-5	TRBJ1-5	TRBD1	16
CASSLGQGEETQYF	TGTGCCAGCAGCCTTGGACAGGGGGAGGAGACCCAGTACTTC	-	TRBV5-5	TRBJ2-5	TRBD1	14
CASSSEDSVLSQPQHF	TGTGCCAGCAGCTCAGAGGACAGTGTCTTGAGTCAGCCCCAGCATTTT	-	TRBV7-9	TRBJ1-5	-	16
CASSYGTARHYGYTF	TGTGCCAGCAGTTACGGGACAGCCAGACACTATGGCTACACCTTC	-	TRBV6-5	TRBJ1-2	TRBD1	15
CASRTDFGDYGYTF	TGTGCCAGCAGGACAGACTTCGGGGACTATGGCTACACCTTC	-	TRBV5-6	TRBJ1-2	-	14
CASSFRDREGDEQFF	TGTGCCAGCAGTTTCCGGGACAGGGAGGGGGATGAGCAGTTCTTC	-	TRBV27	TRBJ2-1	TRBD1	15
CASRGQGWSPLHF	TGTGCCAGCAGGGGACAGGGTTGGTCACCCCTCCACTTT	-	TRBV27	TRBJ1-6	TRBD1	13
CASSLPRGDTEAFF	TGTGCCAGCAGCTTACCCCGTGGAGACACTGAAGCTTTCTTT	-	TRBV7-2	TRBJ1-1	-	14
CSAREKGATYGYTF	TGCAGTGCTAGAGAGAAGGGGGCTACCTATGGCTACACCTTC	-	TRBV20-1	TRBJ1-2	TRBD1	14
CATSDLRDQPQHF	TGTGCCACCAGTGATTTAAGGGATCAGCCCCAGCATTTT	-	TRBV24-1	TRBJ1-5	-	13
CASSPLPVGLLNTEAFF	TGTGCCAGCAGCCCCCTCCCGGTTGGGCTACTGAACACTGAAGCTTTCTTT	-	TRBV4-2	TRBJ1-1	-	17
CASEPTVRGPQHF	TGTGCCAGCGAGCCGACGGTGCGGGGGCCCCAGCATTTT	-	TRBV7-9	TRBJ1-5	-	13
CAISRENTEAFF	TGTGCCATCAGTAGGGAGAACACTGAAGCTTTCTTT	-	TRBV10-3	TRBJ1-1	-	12
CASSEASADQETQYF	TGTGCCAGCAGTGAAGCTTCAGCGGACCAAGAGACCCAGTACTTC	-	TRBV2	TRBJ2-5	-	15
CSVLLILAGEAFF	TGCAGCGTTCTGTTAATATTAGCTGGTGAAGCTTTCTTT	-	TRBV29-1	TRBJ1-1	-	13
CASSFRRGGQGSPLHF	TGTGCCAGCAGTTTCCGGAGGGGGGGACAGGGTTCACCCCTCCACTTT	-	TRBV12-3/TRBV12-4	TRBJ1-6	TRBD1	16
CASSLEPVIQINYGYTF	TGTGCCAGCAGCTTAGAACCCGTGATCCAGATTAACTATGGCTACACCTTC	-	TRBV5-6	TRBJ1-2	-	17
CASRGQINQPQHF	TGTGCCAGCAGAGGACAGATAAATCAGCCCCAGCATTTT	few	TRBV2	TRBJ1-5	-	13
CASKLGSYEQYF	TGTGCCAGCAAACTAGGCTCCTACGAGCAGTACTTC	few	TRBV2	TRBJ2-7	-	12
CAISEGPGPGLSPLHF	TGTGCCATCAGTGAGGGACCGGGCCCTGGGCTTTCACCCCTCCACTTT	-	TRBV10-3	TRBJ1-6	-	16
CASSQVGDVYGYTF	TGCGCCAGCAGCCAAGTGGGCGATGTGTATGGCTACACCTTC	few	TRBV4-3	TRBJ1-2	-	14
CASSLNQDSGAFF	TGTGCCAGCAGCTTAAATCAGGACTCAGGAGCTTTCTTT	once	TRBV7-9	TRBJ1-1	-	13
CASSLERTDTQYF	TGTGCCAGCAGCTTAGAACGCACAGATACGCAGTATTTT	-	TRBV11-2	TRBJ2-3	-	13
CASSPNPGIQPQHF	TGTGCCAGCAGCCCGAACCCGGGGATTCAGCCCCAGCATTTT	few	TRBV7-2	TRBJ1-5	-	14
CASREIGLSNQPQHF	TGTGCCAGCAGGGAAATAGGACTAAGCAATCAGCCCCAGCATTTT	few	TRBV6-1	TRBJ1-5	-	15
CASSQESEAYGYTF	TGCGCCAGCAGCCAAGAGTCGGAGGCTTATGGCTACACCTTC	-	TRBV4-3	TRBJ1-2	-	14